This entry features one T cell receptor (beta chain) sequence. At one boundary the junction diverges from the germline segment, which might be a read error. The data belong to a study of T cells in Graves' hyperthyroidism and ophthalmopathy. Diagnostic decisions used clinical symptoms, serum thyroxine and TRAb, thyroid ultrasound and orbital computed tomography. Using RNA transcripts as the source, TCR beta CDR3 regions were amplified. The TCR CDR3 first-round RT-PCR relied on the HTBI primer set. TCRdb itself ran the multiplex PCR reads through MiXCR, one entry per CDR3 protein. This sample has 550,000 to 700,000 distinct CDR3 sequences; around 46% occur once, and the top ten carry around 20%. The CDR3 is made up of 14 amino acids. Germline-derived CDR1 and CDR2 are SNHLY and FYNNEI.

The source is an adult woman with Graves' disease, either hyperthyroidism or ophthalmopathy (not recorded which). The chain carries TRBV2 and TRBJ1-5; D call uncertain. The sequencing sample was made of peripheral blood or thyroid tissue (not recorded which). The CDR3 protein is CASGQVSINQSQHF. The CDR3 DNA reads as TGTGCCAGCGGCCAAGTATCAATCAATCAGTCCCAGCATTTT.